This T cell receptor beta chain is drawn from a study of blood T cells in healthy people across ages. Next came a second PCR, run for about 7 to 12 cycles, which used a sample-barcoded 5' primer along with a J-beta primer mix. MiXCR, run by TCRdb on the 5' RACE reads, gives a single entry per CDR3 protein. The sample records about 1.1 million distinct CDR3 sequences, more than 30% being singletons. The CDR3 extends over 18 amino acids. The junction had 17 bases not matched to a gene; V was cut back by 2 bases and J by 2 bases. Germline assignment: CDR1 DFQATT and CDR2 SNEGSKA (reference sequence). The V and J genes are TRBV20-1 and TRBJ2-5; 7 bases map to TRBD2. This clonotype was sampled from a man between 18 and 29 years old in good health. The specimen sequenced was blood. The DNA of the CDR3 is TGCAGTGCTAGACCGTCGGTAGGGCTAGCGGTTATACAAGAGACCCAGTACTTC. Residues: CSARPSVGLAVIQETQYF.